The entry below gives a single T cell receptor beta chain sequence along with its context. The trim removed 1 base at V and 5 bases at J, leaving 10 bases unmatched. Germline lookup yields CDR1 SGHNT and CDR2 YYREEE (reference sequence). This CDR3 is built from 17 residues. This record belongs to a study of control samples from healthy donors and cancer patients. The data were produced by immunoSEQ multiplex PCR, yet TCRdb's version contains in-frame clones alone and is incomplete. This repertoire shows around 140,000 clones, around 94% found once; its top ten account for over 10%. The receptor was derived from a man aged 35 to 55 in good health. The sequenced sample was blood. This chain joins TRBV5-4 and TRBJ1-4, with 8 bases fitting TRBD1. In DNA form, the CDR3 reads TGTGCCAGCAGCTTGTACGGGACAGGACCTTTAAATGAAAAACTGTTTTTT. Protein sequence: CASSLYGTGPLNEKLFF.